These T cell receptor beta chains were read from a single sample in a study of shared clonotypes between healthy human individuals. Assay: immunoSEQ multiplex PCR; the TCRdb copy retains only in-frame clones and omits some. The sample holds some 2.4 million clones, under 95% seen once. The source material was naive CD4+ T cells from PBMCs. These receptors came from a man younger than 35 in good health. Some clones in this sample may be carry-over from other donors' samples. The CDR3 runs from the conserved cysteine through the conserved F or W. A D gene is named only where the DNA matches it firmly. Rows give clone size only sometimes, using once, few, many, or a class for an expanded clone.

clone size,V gene,D gene,J gene,CDR3 DNA,CDR3 protein
once,TRBV7-2,TRBD1,TRBJ1-5,TGTGCCAGCAGCTTACGACAGGGAGATCAGCCCCAGCATTTT,CASSLRQGDQPQHF
once,TRBV5-1,TRBD1,TRBJ1-2,TGCGCCAGCAGCTTGCTGGGGACAGACTATGGCTACACCTTC,CASSLLGTDYGYTF
.,TRBV19,.,TRBJ2-1,TGTGCCAGTAGTATACGGCCGCGAGTGGGCAATGAGCAGTTCTTC,CASSIRPRVGNEQFF
.,TRBV28,TRBD2,TRBJ2-2,TGTGCCAGCAGTCTCTTCCGGGGGGGACCCACCGGGGAGCTGTTTTTT,CASSLFRGGPTGELFF
.,TRBV2,TRBD1,TRBJ1-2,TGTGCCAGCAGCCGTATTGGACAGGGGGCGGTTGGCTACACCTTC,CASSRIGQGAVGYTF
.,TRBV5-1,TRBD1,TRBJ2-2,TGCGCCAGCAGCTCGGGACAGGGGAACACCGGGGAGCTGTTTTTT,CASSSGQGNTGELFF
.,TRBV6-5,TRBD1,TRBJ2-7,TGTGCCAGCAGTTCTCCCTTCCGGACAGGGTCCTACGAGCAGTACTTC,CASSSPFRTGSYEQYF
.,TRBV6-1,TRBD1,TRBJ2-3,TGTGCCAGCAGTGCAAGGACAGGGGTCACAGATACGCAGTATTTT,CASSARTGVTDTQYF
.,TRBV29-1,.,TRBJ2-7,TGCAGCGTTGCGCCGGGCCGGAAAAGTTACGAGCAGTACTTC,CSVAPGRKSYEQYF
.,TRBV28,.,TRBJ2-7,TGTGCCACCCTAGGGCAGGTGTTTGAGCAGTACTTC,CATLGQVFEQYF
.,TRBV9,TRBD2,TRBJ2-1,TGTGCCAGCAGCGGCGAGGGAGGGGAGGGACGGAATGAGCAGTTCTTC,CASSGEGGEGRNEQFF
.,TRBV27,TRBD2,TRBJ2-7,TGTGCCAGCAGCACTAGCGGGAGAGACTACGAGCAGTACTTC,CASSTSGRDYEQYF
.,TRBV28,.,TRBJ1-4,TGTGCCAGCAGTTTATTGACATACTCAGAAAAACTGTTTTTT,CASSLLTYSEKLFF
.,TRBV7-9,.,TRBJ1-1,TGTGCCAGCAGCTTACCCAGGAACACTGAAGCTTTCTTT,CASSLPRNTEAFF
.,TRBV11-2,TRBD1,TRBJ1-2,TGTGCCAGCAGCACCACACAGGGGGGTTATGGCTACACCTTC,CASSTTQGGYGYTF
.,TRBV7-3,TRBD2,TRBJ2-1,TGTGCCAGCAGCTCTAGCGGTGGCGCGGGGAATGAGCAGTTCTTC,CASSSSGGAGNEQFF
.,TRBV14,TRBD2,TRBJ2-1,TGTGCCAGCAGTAGACTAGCGGGAGGGCCGCGAGACAATGAGCAGTTCTTC,CASSRLAGGPRDNEQFF
.,TRBV28,.,TRBJ1-1,TGTGCCAGCAAGCCCCTTAGACAGCAGAACACTGAAGCTTTCTTT,CASKPLRQQNTEAFF
.,TRBV5-1,.,TRBJ2-7,TGCGCCAGCAGGTTCGGGGACTCCTACGAGCAGTACTTC,CASRFGDSYEQYF
few,TRBV28,TRBD1,TRBJ1-2,TGTGCCAGCAGAGCGACAGGGATCTATGGCTACACCTTC,CASRATGIYGYTF
.,TRBV4-1,.,TRBJ1-1,TGCGCCAGCAGCCAAGATCATGAGGCTGAAGCTTTCTTT,CASSQDHEAEAFF
.,TRBV7-9,TRBD2,TRBJ2-1,TGTGCTCGGGGCGGCCTAGCGGGAGACAATGAGCAGTTCTTC,CARGGLAGDNEQFF
.,TRBV6-4,.,TRBJ1-2,TGTGCCAGCAGTGCCGGAAACTATGGCTACACCTTC,CASSAGNYGYTF
.,TRBV5-1,TRBD1,TRBJ2-7,TGCGCCAGCAGCTTGGCCCCCGGGACAGTATCCTACGAGCAGTACTTC,CASSLAPGTVSYEQYF
.,TRBV6-5,TRBD1,TRBJ1-2,TGTGCCAGCAGTTACTCGGGGCAGGGGGTGGCGGGCTACACCTTC,CASSYSGQGVAGYTF
.,TRBV9,.,TRBJ2-3,TGTGCCAGCAGCGTAGCACAGGGTCACACAGATACGCAGTATTTT,CASSVAQGHTDTQYF
.,TRBV7-3,.,TRBJ1-1,TGTGCCAGCAGCTTAACTCCGGGGGTTCCCACTGAAGCTTTCTTT,CASSLTPGVPTEAFF
.,TRBV21-1,.,TRBJ1-1,TGTGCCAGCAGCAAAGCGCGGGGCATACCTACCGAAGCTTTCTTT,CASSKARGIPTEAFF
.,TRBV7-9,.,TRBJ1-4,TGTGCCAGCAGCTTAGTTGAAAAACTGTTTTTT,CASSLVEKLFF
.,TRBV7-2,.,TRBJ2-3,TGTGCCAGCAGCTTATTAAGCGGGCGCACAGATACGCAGTATTTT,CASSLLSGRTDTQYF
few,TRBV7-8,.,TRBJ1-5,TGTGCCAGCAGCTTAGGGGGGCTGGGGTATAAGGATCAGCCCCAGCATTTT,CASSLGGLGYKDQPQHF
few,TRBV29-1,.,TRBJ1-1,TGCAGCGTCCCGACCATGAACACTGAAGCTTTCTTT,CSVPTMNTEAFF
.,TRBV6-6,TRBD2,TRBJ2-5,TGTGCCAGCAGTTACAGCGGGAGTTGGGAGACCCAGTACTTC,CASSYSGSWETQYF
.,TRBV9,.,TRBJ2-7,TGTGCCAGCAGCGTAGGGTCTACCTCAGTCTACGAGCAGTACTTC,CASSVGSTSVYEQYF
few,TRBV5-4,.,TRBJ1-1,TGTGCCAGCAGCTTGGGCACGGGGACACCGAACACTGAAGCTTTCTTT,CASSLGTGTPNTEAFF
.,TRBV28,TRBD2,TRBJ2-7,TGTGCCAGCAGCCCAGCGGCTCTAGCGGGTTCCTACGAGCAGTACTTC,CASSPAALAGSYEQYF
.,TRBV10-3,.,TRBJ2-7,TGTGCCATCAGTAAACCGGGTAGCTCCTACGAGCAGTACTTC,CAISKPGSSYEQYF
.,TRBV2,TRBD1,TRBJ1-1,TGTGCCAGCCTGGGGGACAGGTTTTACACTGAAGCTTTCTTT,CASLGDRFYTEAFF
.,TRBV9,.,TRBJ1-2,TGTGCCAGCAGCGTAGAGTTAAGAGGCGGCTACACCTTC,CASSVELRGGYTF
.,TRBV5-1,TRBD2,TRBJ2-1,TGCGCCAGCAGCCAATGGGGACTAGCGGCCTCCTACAATGAGCAGTTCTTC,CASSQWGLAASYNEQFF
.,TRBV9,.,TRBJ1-2,TGTGCCAGCAGCCAGGGGCAATCCTATGGCTACACCTTC,CASSQGQSYGYTF
.,TRBV5-1,TRBD2,TRBJ2-7,TGCGCCAGCAGCTCCTTTCGCGGGAGCGCCCTCGAGCAGTACTTC,CASSSFRGSALEQYF
.,TRBV6-4,TRBD1,TRBJ2-3,TGTGCCAGCAGCGCCCTCGGGACAGGGTCCGATACGCAGTATTTT,CASSALGTGSDTQYF
once,TRBV4-1,.,TRBJ2-1,TGCGCCAGCAGCCAAGGGGGCAGCTCCTACAATGAGCAGTTCTTC,CASSQGGSSYNEQFF
.,TRBV7-8,.,TRBJ1-1,TGTGCCAGCAGCCTCTCTGACACTGAAGCTTTCTTT,CASSLSDTEAFF
.,TRBV13,TRBD2,TRBJ2-7,TGTGCCAGCAGCTTCGGAGTAGCGGGAACCTACGAGCAGTACTTC,CASSFGVAGTYEQYF
.,TRBV5-1,.,TRBJ2-7,TGCGCCAGCAGCTCCGGACGGGACTACGAGCAGTACTTC,CASSSGRDYEQYF
.,TRBV27,.,TRBJ2-7,TGTGCCAGCAGTTTAAACCCGCCAGGGGGGGCTGCCGTCTACGAGCAGTACTTC,CASSLNPPGGAAVYEQYF
.,TRBV5-1,.,TRBJ1-1,TGCGCCAGCAGCCCAACCGGGACTAACACTGAAGCTTTCTTT,CASSPTGTNTEAFF
.,TRBV2,.,TRBJ1-1,TGTGCCAGCAGTTTTATGGACAGAGGGGAGACTGAAGCTTTCTTT,CASSFMDRGETEAFF
.,TRBV6-1,.,TRBJ2-7,TGTGCCAGCAGTGAATTCGGCAGTTTTGGCTACGAGCAGTACTTC,CASSEFGSFGYEQYF
.,TRBV28,.,TRBJ2-3,TGTGCCAGCAGTTACTCGGGTTGGACTACGGCAGATACGCAGTATTTT,CASSYSGWTTADTQYF
.,TRBV28,TRBD1,TRBJ1-2,TGTGCCAGCAGCCGACCCAGGGGGCCGGAGGGCTACACCTTC,CASSRPRGPEGYTF